The present T cell receptor (beta chain) was sequenced within a study of regulatory dendritic cells for organ transplantation. Turning to this clone: Its target is unknown.

Findings of the study overall: Naive T cells showed high diversity, memory cells less, memory CD8+ least.

Profiling relied on immunoSEQ multiplex PCR, and the TCRdb table lists in-frame clones only, not all of them. The top ten clones hold 20% to 25% of a sample with approximately 4,000 clones, roughly 70% of them seen once. Sorted subsets were CFSE-labeled and cultured approximately 5 days with allogeneic dendritic cells. Sample: memory CD8+ T cells from blood cultured with dendritic cells. Documented subset: CD45RO+ memory T cells. The TCR comes from a human donor in good health.

Here the CDR3 reads CASRPDRDSPRYGYTF. Written as DNA, the CDR3 is TGTGCCAGCAGACCTGACAGGGATTCACCCCGCTATGGCTACACCTTC. The chain combines TRBV6-6 with TRBJ1-2, with TRBD1 matching over 7 bases. The germline V gene encodes CDR1 MNHNY and CDR2 SVGAGI (reference sequence). J gave up 4 bases and V 6 bases, and 14 bases lay outside the gene matches. The CDR3 spans 16 residues.